This is a list of T cell receptor beta chains from one sample in a study of blood T cell repertoires in COVID-19. Here immunoSEQ multiplex PCR was the method, and the copy in TCRdb shows in-frame clones only, minus some. This sample has around 30,000 clones, with under 80% found just once. The sequenced material came from peripheral blood. The receptors come from a woman between 70 and 85 years old with active or convalescent COVID-19. Both conserved end residues are part of each CDR3. The order of the fields is D gene, V gene, J gene, clone size, CDR3 DNA, CDR3 protein. D genes are given only for firm matches. Clone size is stated in some rows and not others, as once, few, many or a class when expanded.

D gene: TRBD1; V gene: TRBV6-5; J gene: TRBJ2-7; clone size: .; CDR3 DNA: TGTGCCAGCATCGGGACAGGGGAAAAAGCCTACGAGCAGTACTTC; CDR3 protein: CASIGTGEKAYEQYF
D gene: TRBD1; V gene: TRBV19; J gene: TRBJ2-2; clone size: .; CDR3 DNA: TGTGCCAGTCGGACAGGTTCGAACACCGGGGAGCTGTTTTTT; CDR3 protein: CASRTGSNTGELFF
D gene: .; V gene: TRBV19; J gene: TRBJ1-1; clone size: .; CDR3 DNA: TGTGCCAGTAGACAGGGTCCCCGCGGGACTGAAGCTTTCTTT; CDR3 protein: CASRQGPRGTEAFF
D gene: TRBD1; V gene: TRBV6-2/TRBV6-3; J gene: TRBJ2-5; clone size: .; CDR3 DNA: TGTGCCAGCAGTTCCGGACAGGGCTCAGAGACCCAGTACTTC; CDR3 protein: CASSSGQGSETQYF
D gene: TRBD1; V gene: TRBV18; J gene: TRBJ2-7; clone size: .; CDR3 DNA: TGTGCCAGCTCACCTTTTGGAACCCCGGGACAGGGAATAGGTGAGCAGTACTTC; CDR3 protein: CASSPFGTPGQGIGEQYF
D gene: .; V gene: TRBV30; J gene: TRBJ2-5; clone size: .; CDR3 DNA: TGTGCCTGGAGTGTACCCCTAGGGAGGGGGCAAGAGACCCAGTACTTC; CDR3 protein: CAWSVPLGRGQETQYF
D gene: TRBD1; V gene: TRBV28; J gene: TRBJ2-1; clone size: .; CDR3 DNA: TGTGCCAGCAGTTTGGGGACAGCGGACAATGAGCAGTTCTTC; CDR3 protein: CASSLGTADNEQFF
D gene: .; V gene: TRBV11-3; J gene: TRBJ2-1; clone size: few; CDR3 DNA: TGTGCCAGCAGCTTCGGTGAGCAGTTCTTC; CDR3 protein: CASSFGEQFF
D gene: .; V gene: TRBV2; J gene: TRBJ1-5; clone size: .; CDR3 DNA: TGTGCCAGCAGGGCCCCGGGATCAGCAGTGGATCAGCCCCAGCATTTT; CDR3 protein: CASRAPGSAVDQPQHF
D gene: TRBD1; V gene: TRBV3-1/TRBV3-2; J gene: TRBJ2-3; clone size: .; CDR3 DNA: TGTGCCAGCGAGGACAGGGGGAGGGATACGCAGTATTTT; CDR3 protein: CASEDRGRDTQYF
D gene: TRBD1; V gene: TRBV4-1; J gene: TRBJ2-6; clone size: .; CDR3 DNA: TGCGCCAGCAGCCATAGGGGACAGGTTTCCTCTGGGGCCAACGTCCTGACTTTC; CDR3 protein: CASSHRGQVSSGANVLTF
D gene: TRBD1; V gene: TRBV7-4; J gene: TRBJ1-1; clone size: .; CDR3 DNA: TGTGCCAGCAGCTTAACCCGGGACAGGGGGCCTGAGAACACTGAAGCTTTCTTT; CDR3 protein: CASSLTRDRGPENTEAFF
D gene: .; V gene: TRBV28; J gene: TRBJ1-1; clone size: .; CDR3 DNA: TGTGCCAGCAAGGGGCAGGGGATTCAGAACACTGAAGCTTTCTTT; CDR3 protein: CASKGQGIQNTEAFF
D gene: .; V gene: TRBV19; J gene: TRBJ2-7; clone size: .; CDR3 DNA: TGTGCCAGTAGTTCCCGGGGCGGCGGGAATAGGCAGTACTTC; CDR3 protein: CASSSRGGGNRQYF
D gene: .; V gene: TRBV19; J gene: TRBJ2-3; clone size: once; CDR3 DNA: TGTGCCAGTAGTATCGCCCAGGGGCAAGCAGATACGCAGTATTTT; CDR3 protein: CASSIAQGQADTQYF
D gene: TRBD2; V gene: TRBV9; J gene: TRBJ2-3; clone size: .; CDR3 DNA: TGTGCCAGCAGAGCCTCCGGGACTAGCGGAACAGATACGCAGTATTTT; CDR3 protein: CASRASGTSGTDTQYF
D gene: .; V gene: TRBV6-6; J gene: TRBJ1-1; clone size: few; CDR3 DNA: TGTGCCAGCAGCCCGACAGTGAACACTGAAGCTTTCTTT; CDR3 protein: CASSPTVNTEAFF
D gene: TRBD1; V gene: TRBV6-5; J gene: TRBJ1-6; clone size: .; CDR3 DNA: TGTGCCAGCAGTTACTCGCGGGGACAGGCCAATTCACCCCTCCACTTT; CDR3 protein: CASSYSRGQANSPLHF
D gene: TRBD1; V gene: TRBV9; J gene: TRBJ1-1; clone size: .; CDR3 DNA: TGTGCCAGCAGCGAGGGACAGGGGTTCATGAACACTGAAGCTTTCTTT; CDR3 protein: CASSEGQGFMNTEAFF
D gene: TRBD1; V gene: TRBV2; J gene: TRBJ1-1; clone size: few; CDR3 DNA: TGTGCCAGCAGATACAGGGGAGGCACTGAAGCTTTCTTT; CDR3 protein: CASRYRGGTEAFF
D gene: TRBD2; V gene: TRBV30; J gene: TRBJ2-5; clone size: .; CDR3 DNA: TGTGCCTGGAGTGTACGGGGGGGGCGAAGGGAGACCCAGTACTTC; CDR3 protein: CAWSVRGGRRETQYF
D gene: TRBD1; V gene: TRBV14; J gene: TRBJ2-7; clone size: .; CDR3 DNA: TGTGCCAGCAGCCGAGACAGGGTCACCTACGAGCAGTACTTC; CDR3 protein: CASSRDRVTYEQYF
D gene: .; V gene: TRBV28; J gene: TRBJ2-7; clone size: .; CDR3 DNA: TGTGCCAGCAGTTTACTCGGTACCTCCTACGAGCAGTACTTC; CDR3 protein: CASSLLGTSYEQYF
D gene: .; V gene: TRBV21-1; J gene: TRBJ1-6; clone size: .; CDR3 DNA: TGTGCCAGCAGCAAAGACGATTACAGACGGGACAGGGTCCCTTCACCCCTCCACTTT; CDR3 protein: CASSKDDYRRDRVPSPLHF
D gene: TRBD2; V gene: TRBV11-3; J gene: TRBJ2-7; clone size: .; CDR3 DNA: TGTGCCAGCAGCTCGGGACTAGCGGGAACCTACGAGCAGTACTTC; CDR3 protein: CASSSGLAGTYEQYF
D gene: TRBD2; V gene: TRBV7-9; J gene: TRBJ2-3; clone size: .; CDR3 DNA: TGTGCCAGCAGCCCGGGACTAGCGGGAGCCGGCACAGATACGCAGTATTTT; CDR3 protein: CASSPGLAGAGTDTQYF
D gene: TRBD1; V gene: TRBV28; J gene: TRBJ1-3; clone size: .; CDR3 DNA: TGTGCCAGCAGTTTGGGGGGACAGGGTGGAAACACCATATATTTT; CDR3 protein: CASSLGGQGGNTIYF
D gene: TRBD1; V gene: TRBV7-6; J gene: TRBJ1-1; clone size: .; CDR3 DNA: TGTGCCAGCAGCTCCTGGACAGGGGCGTCGGCTGAAGCTTTCTTT; CDR3 protein: CASSSWTGASAEAFF
D gene: .; V gene: TRBV30; J gene: TRBJ2-3; clone size: .; CDR3 DNA: TGTGCCTCTTCCGATGAGGGGGTCACAACCACCACGCAGTATTTT; CDR3 protein: CASSDEGVTTTTQYF
D gene: .; V gene: TRBV4-3; J gene: TRBJ2-7; clone size: .; CDR3 DNA: TGCGCCAGCAGCCAAGATGCGGGGCCCTACGAGCAGTACTTC; CDR3 protein: CASSQDAGPYEQYF
D gene: .; V gene: TRBV7-2; J gene: TRBJ2-7; clone size: few; CDR3 DNA: TGTGCCAGCAGCCCAGGGGCTAGCGGCTACGAGCAGTACTTC; CDR3 protein: CASSPGASGYEQYF
D gene: TRBD1; V gene: TRBV5-1; J gene: TRBJ1-4; clone size: .; CDR3 DNA: TGCGCCAGCAGCTTGACAGGGGGCACTAATGAAAAACTGTTTTTT; CDR3 protein: CASSLTGGTNEKLFF
D gene: TRBD2; V gene: TRBV5-4; J gene: TRBJ2-3; clone size: .; CDR3 DNA: TGTGCCAGCAGCAGATACGAAGCGGGGGGGGGAGATACGCAGTATTTT; CDR3 protein: CASSRYEAGGGDTQYF
D gene: TRBD1; V gene: TRBV6-4; J gene: TRBJ1-1; clone size: .; CDR3 DNA: TGTGCCAGCGCCAAGGACAGGGGGGCGAACACTGAAGCTTTCTTT; CDR3 protein: CASAKDRGANTEAFF
D gene: .; V gene: TRBV30; J gene: TRBJ2-7; clone size: .; CDR3 DNA: TGTGCCTGGAGTGTAAGAGGGGGGGGGACCTTGGAGCAGTACTTC; CDR3 protein: CAWSVRGGGTLEQYF
D gene: .; V gene: TRBV9; J gene: TRBJ2-3; clone size: .; CDR3 DNA: TGTGCCAGCAGCGTAGAGTCGGGGGGCGGGGATACGCAGTATTTT; CDR3 protein: CASSVESGGGDTQYF
D gene: TRBD2; V gene: TRBV30; J gene: TRBJ2-3; clone size: .; CDR3 DNA: TGTGCCTGGGCGGGGGGTTCGACAGATACGCAGTATTTT; CDR3 protein: CAWAGGSTDTQYF
D gene: .; V gene: TRBV20-1; J gene: TRBJ2-3; clone size: .; CDR3 DNA: TGCAGTGCTAGCAGGGATACGCAGTATTTT; CDR3 protein: CSASRDTQYF
D gene: TRBD2; V gene: TRBV7-2; J gene: TRBJ2-7; clone size: .; CDR3 DNA: TGTGCCAGCAGCTTAGCAGGACTAGGATCCCCCGGTCGGTTC; CDR3 protein: CASSLAGLGSPGRF
D gene: TRBD2; V gene: TRBV3-1/TRBV3-2; J gene: TRBJ2-7; clone size: .; CDR3 DNA: TGTGCCAGCAGCCGGACTAGCGGGGGGGCCTCTACCTACGAGCAGTACTTC; CDR3 protein: CASSRTSGGASTYEQYF
D gene: TRBD1; V gene: TRBV5-3; J gene: TRBJ1-2; clone size: .; CDR3 DNA: TGTGCCAGAAGCAGACGGACAGGGATCCTCTATGGCTACACCTTC; CDR3 protein: CARSRRTGILYGYTF
D gene: TRBD2; V gene: TRBV4-3; J gene: TRBJ2-5; clone size: .; CDR3 DNA: TGCGCCAGCAGCCAAGATAGAAGAGCGGGGGGACACCAAGAGACCCAGTACTTC; CDR3 protein: CASSQDRRAGGHQETQYF
D gene: TRBD1; V gene: TRBV7-2; J gene: TRBJ2-1; clone size: once; CDR3 DNA: TGTGCCAGCAGCCCCTGGGACAGGCTATACAATGAGCAGTTCTTC; CDR3 protein: CASSPWDRLYNEQFF
D gene: .; V gene: TRBV7-9; J gene: TRBJ1-1; clone size: medium-sized; CDR3 DNA: TGTGCCAGCAGCCTAACGGAAGCTTTCTTT; CDR3 protein: CASSLTEAFF